These T cell receptor beta chains were read from a single sample in a study of cytomegalovirus exposure and HLA in healthy donors. Sequencing used immunoSEQ multiplex PCR; TCRdb keeps in-frame clones, though not all of them. The repertoire holds under 130,000 clones, with around 75% as singletons. Sequencing used PBMCs. These receptors originate from a young man in good health and CMV-seronegative. Both conserved end residues are part of each CDR3. The order of the fields is CDR3 length, clone size, V gene, D gene, J gene, CDR3 DNA, CDR3 protein. A D gene is named only where the DNA matches it firmly. Size is stated for part of the rows, as once, few or many counts, or as a class when the clone is expanded.

16	-	TRBV28	-	TRBJ2-1	TGTGCCAGCAGTTTTGGTTGGGGGGGGCCTAACAATGAGCAGTTCTTC	CASSFGWGGPNNEQFF
14	-	TRBV30	-	TRBJ2-1	TGTGCCTGGAACCGACCGGCAGGAGGAATTGACCAGTTCTTC	CAWNRPAGGIDQFF
12	-	TRBV28	-	TRBJ1-5	TGTGCCAGCAGTTCAGGGAATCAGCCCCAGCATTTT	CASSSGNQPQHF
15	-	TRBV12-5	TRBD1	TRBJ2-3	TGTGCTAGTGGCCCCACAGGGGCGTGGACAGATACGCAGTATTTT	CASGPTGAWTDTQYF
15	once	TRBV28	TRBD2	TRBJ2-7	TGTGCCAGCAGCTCCCTAGCGGGAGAATCCTACGAGCAGTACTTC	CASSSLAGESYEQYF
14	-	TRBV11-2	-	TRBJ1-1	TGTGCCAGCAGCAATAGAGGTGAGGAAACTGAAGCTTTCTTT	CASSNRGEETEAFF
13	-	TRBV9	-	TRBJ2-1	TGTGCCAGCAGCGCAGGACAGTACAATGAGCAGTTCTTC	CASSAGQYNEQFF
16	once	TRBV5-1	-	TRBJ2-5	TGCGCCAGCAGCTTGGCTAGACAGGTACGACAAGAGACCCAGTACTTC	CASSLARQVRQETQYF
13	-	TRBV6-1	TRBD2	TRBJ2-1	TGTGCCAGCAGTGCTAGCGGGAGTCATGAGCAGTTCTTC	CASSASGSHEQFF
13	-	TRBV5-4	-	TRBJ1-2	TGTGCCAGCAGCTTAATTGACTACTATGGCTACACCTTC	CASSLIDYYGYTF
14	few	TRBV6-5	-	TRBJ1-1	TGTGCCAGCAGTTACGCCGGGCCGCCGGAGGAGGCTTTCTTT	CASSYAGPPEEAFF
15	-	TRBV7-2	-	TRBJ2-3	TGTGCCAGCAGCTTACGGTCTACTAGCACAGATACGCAGTATTTT	CASSLRSTSTDTQYF
11	-	TRBV7-9	-	TRBJ2-1	TGTGCCAGCAGCTTACGCAATGAGCAGTTCTTC	CASSLRNEQFF
14	-	TRBV6-1	TRBD1	TRBJ1-1	TGTGCCAGCAGTGTCACAGGGGTCCGTACTGAAGCTTTCTTT	CASSVTGVRTEAFF
13	-	TRBV19	TRBD2	TRBJ2-1	TGTGCCAGCCGACTAGCGGGAGAAAATGAGCAGTTCTTC	CASRLAGENEQFF
14	-	TRBV28	-	TRBJ1-1	TGTGCCAGCAGTATCGCTTCAGTGAACACTGAAGCTTTCTTT	CASSIASVNTEAFF
15	-	TRBV6-1	TRBD1	TRBJ2-5	TGTGCCAGCAGTGCCACACAGGGGATTGATGAGACCCAGTACTTC	CASSATQGIDETQYF
11	few	TRBV29-1	-	TRBJ2-7	TGCAGCGCCGCCGTGGGGGGCGAGCAGTACTTC	CSAAVGGEQYF
17	-	TRBV5-1	TRBD2	TRBJ2-1	TGCGCCAGCAGCTTGTCGCTAGCGGGGGCCTCCTACAATGGGCAGTTCTTC	CASSLSLAGASYNGQFF
14	-	TRBV7-6	-	TRBJ2-5	TGTGCCAGCAGCTACACTAGTGGTGGGGAGACCCAGTACTTC	CASSYTSGGETQYF
18	-	TRBV10-1	TRBD2	TRBJ2-3	TGCGCCAGCAGTGAGGACCCCCTAGCGGGCGAACTACCAGATACGCAGTATTTT	CASSEDPLAGELPDTQYF
14	-	TRBV29-1	TRBD2	TRBJ2-1	TGCAGCGTTGAAAGCGGGAGAGTCTACAATGAGCAGTTCTTC	CSVESGRVYNEQFF
17	-	TRBV5-8	TRBD1	TRBJ2-2	TGTGCCAGCAGCTTGGGGACAGGGGGTGAACTGGTCGGGGAGCTGTTTTTT	CASSLGTGGELVGELFF
16	-	TRBV7-9	-	TRBJ2-3	TGTGCCAGCAGCTCCTCGACTAGACCCTTCACAGATACGCAGTATTTT	CASSSSTRPFTDTQYF
15	-	TRBV5-6	TRBD1	TRBJ1-2	TGTGCCAGCAGCTTGGGGGCAGGGGGGACCTATGGCTACACCTTC	CASSLGAGGTYGYTF
13	-	TRBV27	-	TRBJ1-5	TGTGCCAGCAGTTTATGGCAGAATCAGCCCCAGCATTTT	CASSLWQNQPQHF
14	-	TRBV19	-	TRBJ2-7	TGCGCCAGTAGTATAGGGGCAGCCGGCCACGAGCAGTACTTC	CASSIGAAGHEQYF
16	once	TRBV2	TRBD2	TRBJ2-1	TGTGCCAGCAGTCTCCGAGGGACTAGCGGCTACAATGAGCAGTTCTTC	CASSLRGTSGYNEQFF
15	-	TRBV19	-	TRBJ2-5	TGTGCCAGTAGTATAGGCCCGACCTTAGCGGAGACCCAGTACTTC	CASSIGPTLAETQYF
15	-	TRBV27	TRBD2	TRBJ2-7	TGTGCCAGCAGCCCCGGACTAGCGGGAGCGCGGGAGCAGTACTTC	CASSPGLAGAREQYF
15	-	TRBV25-1	-	TRBJ1-2	TGTGCCAGCAGTGATCTAGACAGAGGAGAGTATGGCTACACCTTC	CASSDLDRGEYGYTF
13	-	TRBV5-1	TRBD1	TRBJ2-7	TGCGCCAGCAGCTTCCGGGACAGGTCCGAGCAGTACTTC	CASSFRDRSEQYF
17	few	TRBV4-1	-	TRBJ2-2	TGCGCCAGCAGCCAGGGGGCTTCCATTACTCCAACCGGGGAGCTGTTTTTT	CASSQGASITPTGELFF
15	few	TRBV4-2	TRBD2	TRBJ2-3	TGTGCCAGCAGCCAACTAGCGGGAGAGCGAGATACGCAGTATTTT	CASSQLAGERDTQYF
12	-	TRBV7-2	-	TRBJ2-3	TGTGCCAGCAGCTCCTTGAGAGATACGCAGTATTTT	CASSSLRDTQYF
16	-	TRBV5-1	TRBD1	TRBJ2-1	TGCGCCAGCAGCTTCTCCGGGACAGGGGGCTTAGGTGAGCAGTTCTTC	CASSFSGTGGLGEQFF
13	-	TRBV7-9	TRBD1	TRBJ1-1	TGTGCCAGCAGCCTGGGACAGCACACTGAAGCTTTCTTT	CASSLGQHTEAFF
15	-	TRBV6-5	-	TRBJ1-4	TGTGCCAGCAGCAGAAGGACAGCGGCATGGGAAAAACTGTTTTTT	CASSRRTAAWEKLFF
13	-	TRBV18	-	TRBJ1-5	TGTGCCAGCTCACCTGGGGAGCATCAGCCCCAGCATTTT	CASSPGEHQPQHF
15	-	TRBV5-5	TRBD2	TRBJ2-1	TGTGCCAGCAGCACACTAGCGGGAGGGTTCAATGAGCAGTTCTTC	CASSTLAGGFNEQFF
17	few	TRBV5-1	TRBD1	TRBJ1-1	TGCGCCAGCAGCCGGACGACAGGGGACAAGGCGAACACTGAAGCTTTCTTT	CASSRTTGDKANTEAFF
17	-	TRBV4-1	TRBD2	TRBJ2-3	TGCGCCAGCAGCCAAAAAGAGACTAGCTTTGGTCAGGATACGCAGTATTTT	CASSQKETSFGQDTQYF
16	-	TRBV19	TRBD1	TRBJ2-2	TGTGCCAGTAGTCCTTTCGGACAGGGCACCACCGGGGAGCTGTTTTTT	CASSPFGQGTTGELFF
18	few	TRBV10-2	TRBD2	TRBJ2-2	TGCGCCAGCAGTGAGTCAGGGACTAGCGGGGGTAACACCGGGGAGCTGTTTTTT	CASSESGTSGGNTGELFF
15	few	TRBV13	-	TRBJ2-7	TGTGCCAGCAGCCCATCGATAGGGGGATCCTACGAGCAGTACTTC	CASSPSIGGSYEQYF
17	-	TRBV6-1	-	TRBJ2-1	TGTGCCAGCAGTGAATCCTTGGGACTTAGCTCCTACAATGAGCAGTTCTTC	CASSESLGLSSYNEQFF
16	once	TRBV5-6	TRBD2	TRBJ2-7	TGTGCCAGCAGCCCGAAAGCGGGAGAAGTGGAGAACGAGCAGTACTTC	CASSPKAGEVENEQYF
15	-	TRBV19	TRBD1	TRBJ1-6	TGTGCCAGTAGTAAAGCCGGACAGGGAAATTCACCCCTCCACTTT	CASSKAGQGNSPLHF
17	once	TRBV4-1	TRBD1	TRBJ1-1	TGCGCCAGCAGCCAAGATTTGGTGGGACAGATGAACACTGAAGCTTTCTTT	CASSQDLVGQMNTEAFF
14	-	TRBV6-5	-	TRBJ1-4	TGTGCCAGCACTTTGACTGCTTCCCATGAAAAACTGTTTTTT	CASTLTASHEKLFF
17	few	TRBV5-1	TRBD2	TRBJ2-5	TGCGCCAGCAGCTCTCTCCGAGCGGGGGCGCCCGCTGAGACCCAGTACTTC	CASSSLRAGAPAETQYF
14	once	TRBV2	-	TRBJ1-6	TGTGCCAGCAGTGCTTTGATGGACAGCGGGACCCTCCACTTT	CASSALMDSGTLHF
14	-	TRBV6-5	-	TRBJ1-5	TGTGCCAGCAGTTCAGGGGACCTCAATCAGCCCCAGCATTTT	CASSSGDLNQPQHF
14	-	TRBV9	-	TRBJ1-3	TGTGCCAGCAGCGACGGTTCGAGGGGAAACACCATATATTTT	CASSDGSRGNTIYF
15	few	TRBV9	-	TRBJ2-7	TGTGCCAGCAGCGTAGGAGGAGGGAACTCCTACGAGCAGTACTTC	CASSVGGGNSYEQYF